Included here is one T cell receptor (beta chain) sequence, with context. Its specificity is not known. The source of the sample is a study of Ad26.COV2.S vaccination and SARS-CoV-2 variants. Broader study findings: Vaccinated individuals (as opposed to placebo recipients) had higher spike-specific TCR breadth.

Described treatment: roughly 18 received Ad26.COV2.S at low or high dose, single or two shots; about 5 received placebo; per-sample allocation not given. Sampling occurred on day 63 after the first vaccine or placebo injection. Immunization relied on an Ad26 vector, which expressed Wuhan-strain SARS-CoV-2 spike. Assay: immunoSEQ multiplex PCR; the TCRdb copy retains only in-frame clones and omits some. The sample has 430,000 or so clones; about 88% are singletons. CDR1 and CDR2 from the germline V gene are SGHRS and YFSETQ. Trimming took 5 bases from V and 4 from J; bases not matched to a gene: 10. This CDR3 comprises 15 residues.

Specimen: peripheral blood, collected in a trial of Ad26.COV2.S vaccine versus placebo. This receptor was identified in a person between 18 and 65 years old who received the Ad26.COV2.S COVID-19 vaccine or a placebo. The chain is built from TRBV5-1 and TRBJ2-5; 8 nucleotides align to TRBD2. The CDR3 DNA follows: TGCGCCAGCAGACCCTCCCCGAGCGGGGGAGAGACCCAGTACTTC. It codes for CASRPSPSGGETQYF.